The rows below give T cell receptor beta chains drawn from one sample of a study of response to subunit inactivated influenza vaccine. Each CDR3 protein gets one entry after TCRdb re-called the RT-PCR reads with MiXCR. In the table there are hundreds of thousands of distinct CDR3 sequences, approximately 17% of which are singletons. The source material was PBMCs from blood, sampled more than 4 days after vaccination. The receptors here all came from a man aged 45-65 years who received an inactivated influenza vaccine. Each CDR3 is given with its conserved first and last residue. Each record gives: clone size, J gene, V gene, D gene, CDR3 DNA, CDR3 protein. A D gene is named only where the DNA matches it firmly. A row's size may be missing; if present it is once, few, many or a size class.

many | TRBJ2-7 | TRBV5-1 | TRBD1 | TGCGCCAGCAGCTACAGGGGTAGATCCTACGAGCAGTACTTC | CASSYRGRSYEQYF
NA | TRBJ1-2 | TRBV4-1 | NA | TGCGCCAGCAGCCAAGATACAGCGCGCTGGGACTATGGCTACACCTTC | CASSQDTARWDYGYTF
NA | TRBJ2-3 | TRBV27 | NA | TGTGCCAGCAGTACCCAACTGAGCACCTACACAGATACGCAGTATTTT | CASSTQLSTYTDTQYF
few | TRBJ1-4 | TRBV20-1 | NA | TGCAGTGCTATACTCGGGACCAACAATGAAAAACTGTTTTTT | CSAILGTNNEKLFF
few | TRBJ2-2 | TRBV20-1 | TRBD2 | TGCAGTGCTAGAGAGACTAGCGGGGGGGTTGGCACCGGGGAGCTGTTTTTT | CSARETSGGVGTGELFF
few | TRBJ2-7 | TRBV20-1 | TRBD2 | TGCAGTGCTCCCTCGGCCACTAGCGGGAGGGCCTACGAGCAGTACTTC | CSAPSATSGRAYEQYF
NA | TRBJ2-3 | TRBV7-2 | TRBD2 | TGTGCCAGCAGACGAGGACTAGCGACCAGCACAGATACGCAGTATTTT | CASRRGLATSTDTQYF
NA | TRBJ2-7 | TRBV6-6 | NA | TGTGCCAGCCTAGGACCAATAGCATCCGAGCAGTACTTC | CASLGPIASEQYF
few | TRBJ1-4 | TRBV12-3/TRBV12-4 | TRBD1 | TGTGCCAGCAGTATGCGGACAGGGGTCTATGAAAAACTGTTTTTT | CASSMRTGVYEKLFF
NA | TRBJ1-2 | TRBV6-5 | NA | TGTGCCAGCAGTTACTCGGCGGGGTTGGGTGGCTACACCTTC | CASSYSAGLGGYTF
few | TRBJ2-3 | TRBV9 | NA | TGTGCCAGCAGCGGCCTTCAGGGCACAGATACGCAGTATTTT | CASSGLQGTDTQYF
NA | TRBJ2-5 | TRBV20-1 | NA | TGCAGTGCCCTAGGTTCCGGCGGGGTTAAGGGGGAGACCCAGTACTTC | CSALGSGGVKGETQYF
once | TRBJ1-4 | TRBV7-9 | NA | TGTGCCAGCAGCTTGAGGTTCGGACAGACTGATGAAAAACTGTTTTTT | CASSLRFGQTDEKLFF
NA | TRBJ2-5 | TRBV5-1 | NA | TGCGCCAGCAGATTGAGTCCTCAAGAGACCCAGTACTTC | CASRLSPQETQYF
few | TRBJ2-6 | TRBV5-1 | NA | TGCGCCAGCAGCCCTGAATTCTCTGGGGCCAACGTCCTGACTTTC | CASSPEFSGANVLTF
NA | TRBJ2-7 | TRBV5-1 | NA | TGCGCCAGCAGCGAAGGGTCCGTTACCTCGGGGGAGCAGTACTTC | CASSEGSVTSGEQYF
few | TRBJ2-7 | TRBV12-3/TRBV12-4 | TRBD1 | TGTGCCAGCTCTTTCGGCGACAGGGGCTACGAGCAGTACTTC | CASSFGDRGYEQYF
few | TRBJ1-1 | TRBV7-2 | NA | TGTGCCAGCAGCCCCGCGGGGGGCTACAGGAACACTGAAGCTTTCTTT | CASSPAGGYRNTEAFF